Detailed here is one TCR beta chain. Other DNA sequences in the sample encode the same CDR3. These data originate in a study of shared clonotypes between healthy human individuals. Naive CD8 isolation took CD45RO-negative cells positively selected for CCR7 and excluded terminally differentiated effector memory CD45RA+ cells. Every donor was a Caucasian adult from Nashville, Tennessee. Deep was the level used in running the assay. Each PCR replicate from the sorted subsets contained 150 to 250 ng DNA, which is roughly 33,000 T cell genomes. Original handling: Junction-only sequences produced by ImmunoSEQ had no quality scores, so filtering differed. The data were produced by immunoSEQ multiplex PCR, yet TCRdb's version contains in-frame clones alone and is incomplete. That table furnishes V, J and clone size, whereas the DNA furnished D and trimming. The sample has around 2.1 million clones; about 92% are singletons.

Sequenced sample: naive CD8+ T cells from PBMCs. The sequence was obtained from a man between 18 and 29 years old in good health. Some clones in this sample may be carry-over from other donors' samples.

The CDR3 protein is CASSLSQGGGYTF. The CDR3, as DNA: TGTGCCAGCAGTTTATCGCAGGGGGGTGGCTACACCTTC. The V gene is TRBV27, the J gene TRBJ1-2; 7 positions match TRBD1. V trimming: 0 bases; J trimming: 7 bases; junction bases outside the gene matches: 2. CDR1 is MNHEY, CDR2 SMNVEV, per germline (reference sequence). The CDR3 consists of 13 residues.